The 31 T cell receptor beta chains listed next were all sequenced from one sample in a study of identical twins. Each CDR3 protein gets one entry after TCRdb re-called the 5' RACE reads with MiXCR. The table lists about 480,000 distinct CDR3 sequences, 14% of them singletons. The data also belong to a second study, concerning yellow fever vaccine responses in identical twins.

What was sequenced was CD4+ T cells sorted from blood. The receptors shown here come from a woman younger than 30 in good health.

This clonotype came up a few times. The chain links TRBV18 to TRBJ2-3, with a weak D call TRBD1 (6 bases). The germline V gene encodes CDR1 KGHSH and CDR2 LQKENI. V was cut by 3 bases and J by 2 bases, with 12 bases left in between. The CDR3 covers 15 residues. In DNA, the CDR3 is TGTGCCAGCTCACCGTACGGACAGCCCACAGATACGCAGTATTTT. Protein sequence: CASSPYGQPTDTQYF.

There are many counts of this clonotype. The chain links TRBV4-3 to TRBJ2-4; possibly TRBD2 for D (6 bases). With 4 bases removed from V and 8 bases from J, the gap between germline ends came to 18 bases. The CDR3 sequence is 15 residues long. The germline gives CDR1 LGHNA, CDR2 YSLEER. The CDR3 DNA reads TGCGCCAGCAGCCTGGGGGGACGGGAGTTGGACATTCAGTACTTC. Protein: CASSLGGRELDIQYF.

This clonotype was detected a few times. V usage is TRBV12-3 or TRBV12-4 and J usage is TRBJ2-7; no clear D gene. The CDR3 runs 12 residues. V lost 4 bases to trimming and J lost 7 bases, with 11 bases between them. The CDR3 DNA follows: TGTGCCAGCAGTTCAATTGGCCGGGAGCAGTACTTC. The encoded protein is CASSSIGREQYF.

This clonotype came up a few times. CDR3 in amino acids: CASRFGGEGPAGELFF. The CDR3 DNA is TGCGCCAGCAGATTCGGTGGGGAAGGTCCTGCCGGGGAGCTGTTTTTT. V usage is TRBV5-1 and J usage is TRBJ2-2; D not certain. CDR3 length: 16 residues. Looked up from germline, CDR1 is SGHRS and CDR2 is YFSETQ. V dropped 5 bases and J dropped 6 bases, with 20 bases sitting between them.

This clonotype appeared a few times. The V gene is TRBV24-1, the J gene TRBJ2-2; D is possibly TRBD1 (5 bases). CDR1 is KGHDR and CDR2 is SFDVKD in the germline V gene. Trimming removed 4 bases at V and 3 bases at J, with 11 bases between. The CDR3 length is 15 residues. CDR3 amino acids: CATSEWGGHTGELFF. DNA for the CDR3: TGTGCCACCAGTGAGTGGGGCGGCCACACCGGGGAGCTGTTTTTT.

This clonotype appeared a few times. This chain uses TRBV7-2 with TRBJ1-5; 8 bases match TRBD1. There are 16 residues in the CDR3. Losses at the gene ends were 0 bases for V and 5 bases for J; bases not matched to a gene: 6. Germline CDR1 is SGHTA and CDR2 is FQGNSA. The CDR3 DNA reads as TGTGCCAGCAGCTTAGCGGGCAGGGGGCGTGATCAGCCCCAGCATTTT. The encoded protein is CASSLAGRGRDQPQHF.

Remarks on this clonotype: One junction end does not reproduce the germline sequence, and a read error may be involved. The rearrangement links TRBV5-6 to TRBJ2-1; D may be TRBD1 or TRBD2 (7 bases each). Germline CDR1 SGHDT, CDR2 YYEEEE. The CDR3 is made up of 15 amino acids. CDR3 protein: CASSLAGGVYSEQFF. The CDR3 coding sequence is TGTGCCAGCAGCTTGGCAGGGGGGGTCTACAGTGAGCAGTTCTTC.

This clonotype has a handful of counts. The chain is built from TRBV7-2 and TRBJ2-2; unclear D gene. The V gene's germline CDR1 is SGHTA and CDR2 FQGNSA. The CDR3 has 15 amino acids. V was clipped by 5 bases and J by 2 bases, with 12 bases between them. CDR3 DNA sequence: TGTGCCAGCAGCGCCCAGCCACTAAACACCGGGGAGCTGTTTTTT. It encodes CASSAQPLNTGELFF.

This clonotype was observed a handful of times. The chain has TRBV29-1 and TRBJ2-5; 9 nucleotides agree with TRBD1. Germline CDR1 and CDR2: SQVTM and ANQGSEA. The CDR3 length is 13 residues. With V trimmed by 6 bases and J by 4 bases, 6 bases remained unmatched. CDR3 in DNA: TGCAGCGTAGACAGGGGGATCCGAGAGACCCAGTACTTC. The encoded protein is CSVDRGIRETQYF.

This clonotype has more than one count but fewer than ten. J is TRBJ2-1 and V is TRBV6-2 or TRBV6-3, with D perhaps TRBD1 or TRBD2 (5 bases each). The germline V gene encodes CDR1 MNHEY and CDR2 SVGEGT. V gave up 4 bases and J gave up 7 bases, with 17 bases separating them. CDR3 length: 15 residues. The CDR3 DNA sequence: TGTGCCAGCAGTTCGGGGACCGCACGGTTGAATGAGCAGTTCTTC. Protein product: CASSSGTARLNEQFF.

This chain links TRBV7-9 with TRBJ2-2, with a tentative D call TRBD1 (6 bases). The CDR3 has 14 amino acids. Germline-derived CDR1 and CDR2 are SEHNR and FQNEAQ (reference sequence). V was clipped by 8 bases and J by 7 bases, with 17 bases between them. The CDR3 DNA reads as TGTGCCAGCCGCCCGAAGACAGGTTTCGGGGAGCTGTTTTTT. Protein sequence: CASRPKTGFGELFF.

In its sample, this clonotype was seen a few times. The chain combines TRBV10-3 with TRBJ2-1, with 8 bases lining up with TRBD1. This CDR3 region has 16 residues. Looked up from germline, CDR1 is ENHRY and CDR2 is SYGVKD. The ends lost 7 bases at V and 0 bases at J; junction bases unmatched: 8. The DNA of the CDR3 is TGTGCCATCACTTCAGACAGGGGAAGCTCCTACAATGAGCAGTTCTTC. This gives the protein CAITSDRGSSYNEQFF.

In its sample, this clonotype was seen many times. The gene calls are TRBV4-2 and TRBJ1-6; no clear D gene. Germline V gives CDR1 LGHNA, CDR2 YNFKEQ. This CDR3 region has 14 residues. The ends were cut back, 4 bases at V and 8 bases at J, with 12 bases in the middle. The CDR3 coding sequence is TGTGCCAGCAGCCTAACATTAGCAGATTCACCCCTCCACTTT. This gives the protein CASSLTLADSPLHF.

Only a few counts were recorded for this clonotype. The genes are TRBV6-1 and TRBJ1-5; no clear D gene. Trimming removed 7 bases from V and 3 bases from J, with 19 bases in between. The germline CDR1 and CDR2 sequences are MNHNS and SASEGT. This CDR3 is built from 16 residues. CDR3 amino acids: CASKAQPTALNQPQHF. CDR3 nucleotides: TGTGCCAGCAAGGCCCAGCCAACCGCACTCAATCAGCCCCAGCATTTT.

This clonotype has a count of ten or more. The V and J genes are TRBV12-3 or TRBV12-4 and TRBJ2-1, with D tentatively TRBD1 or TRBD2 (5 bases each). CDR3 length: 15 residues. Trimming left V 5 bases short and J 4 bases short, with 15 bases between. The DNA for the CDR3 is TGTGCCAGCAGTGGGGTGAGGGGAGATTACAATGAGCAGTTCTTC. This codes for CASSGVRGDYNEQFF.

This clonotype was seen a few times. CDR3 in DNA: TGTGCCAGCAGCTTACTAGCGGGGAGCCAAGAGACCCAGTACTTC. Translated: CASSLLAGSQETQYF. J is TRBJ2-5 and V is TRBV7-3, with 9 bases identical to TRBD2. V shed 2 bases, J shed 1 base, and the junction held 2 bases outside the gene matches. The CDR3 is 15 amino acids. Germline assignment: CDR1 SGHTA and CDR2 FQGTGA.

The V and J genes are TRBV6-1 and TRBJ2-3; the D gene is possibly TRBD1 (6 bases). CDR3 length equals 15 residues. V shed 7 bases and J shed 1 base, with 15 bases lying between them. Germline assignment: CDR1 MNHNS and CDR2 SASEGT. DNA for the CDR3: TGTGCCAGCAACCCGAACAGGGTTGGCACAGATACGCAGTATTTT. As protein: CASNPNRVGTDTQYF.

The genes are TRBV6-5 and TRBJ1-5; TRBD1 aligns across 8 bases. The V and J ends lost 3 bases and 0 bases, in that order; junction bases with no gene match: 1. The CDR3 sequence is 15 residues long. From germline, CDR1 is MNHEY and CDR2 SVGAGI. As DNA, the CDR3 is TGTGCCAGCAGTTATGGACAGGGTAGCAATCAGCCCCAGCATTTT. This encodes CASSYGQGSNQPQHF.

In its sample, this clonotype was seen a few times. Written as DNA, the CDR3 is TGCAGTGCTAGGAAGCGGGCAGGTCAAGAGACCCAGTACTTC. This sequence encodes CSARKRAGQETQYF. The V and J genes are TRBV20-1 and TRBJ2-5, with TRBD2 as a possible D gene (6 bases). CDR3 length equals 14 residues. Per the germline V gene, CDR1 is DFQATT and CDR2 is SNEGSKA (reference sequence). Trimming stripped 3 bases from V and 2 bases from J, with 13 bases between.

This clonotype came up a few times. The rearrangement links TRBV3-1 to TRBJ1-2, with D possibly matching TRBD1 (6 bases). The CDR3 extends over 14 amino acids. Germline V gene data show CDR1 as LGHDT and CDR2 as YNNKEL (reference sequence). Trimming removed 4 bases at V and 4 bases at J, with 13 bases between. The DNA for the CDR3 is TGTGCCAGCAGCCCCGACCGGACAGTCTATGGCTACACCTTC. Translated: CASSPDRTVYGYTF.

In its sample, this clonotype was seen a few times. The genes are TRBV30 and TRBJ2-7; TRBD2 might be the D (6 bases). Germline lookup yields CDR1 GTSNPN and CDR2 SVGIG (reference sequence). The ends were cut back, 5 bases at V and 3 bases at J, with 8 bases in the middle. CDR3 length: 11 residues. CDR3 nucleotides: TGTGCCTGGGCCGGGGGCTACGAGCAGTACTTC. Protein: CAWAGGYEQYF.

The sample holds many counts of this clonotype. This chain uses TRBV10-3 with TRBJ1-5; 10 bases match TRBD1. The V gene's germline CDR1 is ENHRY and CDR2 SYGVKD. This CDR3 is 13 amino acids long. The junction had 1 base not matched to a gene; V was cut back by 6 bases and J by 5 bases. CDR3 protein: CAIRGTGDQPQHF. The CDR3 DNA reads TGTGCCATCAGAGGGACAGGGGATCAGCCCCAGCATTTT.

This clonotype was seen repeatedly, ten times or more. The rearrangement uses TRBV12-3 or TRBV12-4 and TRBJ2-3; 10 bases map to TRBD1. This CDR3 is 16 amino acids long. Trimming cost V 6 bases and J 1 base; bases outside gene matches: 7. The CDR3 DNA follows: TGTGCCAGCAGCCTGGGACAGGGGATGGGCACAGATACGCAGTATTTT. It encodes CASSLGQGMGTDTQYF.

In this sample, this clonotype turned up a few times. The chain has TRBV12-5 and TRBJ2-1; 7 bases agree with TRBD2. The CDR3 spans 16 residues. Germline V CDR1 and CDR2: LGHNT, FRNRAP. Losses at the gene ends were 1 base for V and 5 bases for J; bases not matched to a gene: 8. The CDR3 bases are TGTGCTAGTGGTTTGGAAGTGGGACTAATCAACAATGAGCAGTTCTTC. It encodes CASGLEVGLINNEQFF.

The J gene is TRBJ2-1, the V gene TRBV12-3 or TRBV12-4; D might be TRBD1 or TRBD2, each matching 6 bases. This CDR3 region has 20 residues. The germline V and J ends were trimmed by 3 bases and 4 bases, with 28 bases remaining between them. CDR3 DNA: TGTGCCAGCAGTTTTTTATGGGGGGCTGAGGGCCAGGGAAAATACAATGAGCAGTTCTTC. Encoded protein: CASSFLWGAEGQGKYNEQFF.

In its sample, this clonotype was seen many times. This sequence joins TRBV12-3 or TRBV12-4 and TRBJ1-4; D remains unclear. The V gene lost 6 bases and the J gene lost 3 bases, with 17 bases spanning the gap. The CDR3 spans 16 residues. The CDR3 nucleotides read TGTGCCAGCAGGGCCGCGGCCGGGCGGTCTAATGAAAAACTGTTTTTT. Encoded protein: CASRAAAGRSNEKLFF.

The rearrangement joins TRBV20-1 to TRBJ2-1, with D possibly matching TRBD2 (6 bases). V was trimmed by 0 bases and J by 6 bases, leaving 12 bases between them. From germline, CDR1 is DFQATT and CDR2 SNEGSKA (reference sequence). The CDR3 has 14 amino acids. The CDR3 DNA is TGCAGTGCTAGAGACAGGAGGGCTTCCAATGAGCAGTTCTTC. It codes for CSARDRRASNEQFF.

This clonotype was seen more than once but under ten times. The V and J genes are TRBV29-1 and TRBJ2-6; a weak D match, TRBD1 (6 bases). Germline values: CDR1 SQVTM, CDR2 ANQGSEA. Trimming took off 1 base at V and 2 bases at J, with 6 bases between the two ends. The CDR3 loop spans 14 amino acids. DNA for the CDR3: TGCAGCGTTGAAGGGGGGCCTGGGGCCAACGTCCTGACTTTC. It encodes CSVEGGPGANVLTF.

This clonotype has a count of ten or more. V gene TRBV27 combines with J gene TRBJ2-5; 8 bases align to TRBD1. V shed 5 bases and J 4 bases; nucleotides not matched to a gene: 9. The length of the CDR3 is 15 residues. CDR1 MNHEY and CDR2 SMNVEV come from the germline V gene (reference sequence). The CDR3 region has the DNA TGTGCCAGCAGTATAGGACAGGGAGTAAGAGAGACCCAGTACTTC. It encodes CASSIGQGVRETQYF.

V usage is TRBV20-1 and J usage is TRBJ2-1, with TRBD2 matching over 8 bases. V trimming: 1 base; J trimming: 9 bases; junction bases outside the gene matches: 11. Germline V gene data show CDR1 as DFQATT and CDR2 as SNEGSKA (reference sequence). The CDR3 length is 15 residues. The CDR3 DNA reads TGCAGTGCTAGAGTGGGGGGGACTAGTCCGGTTGAGCAGTTCTTC. Translating gives CSARVGGTSPVEQFF.

This clonotype was picked up many times. The CDR3 DNA is TGCAGTGCCCCTCCAATAGGACAAGGCACCGGGGAGCTGTTTTTT. This encodes CSAPPIGQGTGELFF. The V call is TRBV20-1, the J call TRBJ2-2, with D perhaps matching TRBD1 (5 bases). From germline, CDR1 is DFQATT and CDR2 SNEGSKA (reference sequence). V was cut by 6 bases and J by 4 bases, with 18 bases left in between. The CDR3 totals 15 residues.